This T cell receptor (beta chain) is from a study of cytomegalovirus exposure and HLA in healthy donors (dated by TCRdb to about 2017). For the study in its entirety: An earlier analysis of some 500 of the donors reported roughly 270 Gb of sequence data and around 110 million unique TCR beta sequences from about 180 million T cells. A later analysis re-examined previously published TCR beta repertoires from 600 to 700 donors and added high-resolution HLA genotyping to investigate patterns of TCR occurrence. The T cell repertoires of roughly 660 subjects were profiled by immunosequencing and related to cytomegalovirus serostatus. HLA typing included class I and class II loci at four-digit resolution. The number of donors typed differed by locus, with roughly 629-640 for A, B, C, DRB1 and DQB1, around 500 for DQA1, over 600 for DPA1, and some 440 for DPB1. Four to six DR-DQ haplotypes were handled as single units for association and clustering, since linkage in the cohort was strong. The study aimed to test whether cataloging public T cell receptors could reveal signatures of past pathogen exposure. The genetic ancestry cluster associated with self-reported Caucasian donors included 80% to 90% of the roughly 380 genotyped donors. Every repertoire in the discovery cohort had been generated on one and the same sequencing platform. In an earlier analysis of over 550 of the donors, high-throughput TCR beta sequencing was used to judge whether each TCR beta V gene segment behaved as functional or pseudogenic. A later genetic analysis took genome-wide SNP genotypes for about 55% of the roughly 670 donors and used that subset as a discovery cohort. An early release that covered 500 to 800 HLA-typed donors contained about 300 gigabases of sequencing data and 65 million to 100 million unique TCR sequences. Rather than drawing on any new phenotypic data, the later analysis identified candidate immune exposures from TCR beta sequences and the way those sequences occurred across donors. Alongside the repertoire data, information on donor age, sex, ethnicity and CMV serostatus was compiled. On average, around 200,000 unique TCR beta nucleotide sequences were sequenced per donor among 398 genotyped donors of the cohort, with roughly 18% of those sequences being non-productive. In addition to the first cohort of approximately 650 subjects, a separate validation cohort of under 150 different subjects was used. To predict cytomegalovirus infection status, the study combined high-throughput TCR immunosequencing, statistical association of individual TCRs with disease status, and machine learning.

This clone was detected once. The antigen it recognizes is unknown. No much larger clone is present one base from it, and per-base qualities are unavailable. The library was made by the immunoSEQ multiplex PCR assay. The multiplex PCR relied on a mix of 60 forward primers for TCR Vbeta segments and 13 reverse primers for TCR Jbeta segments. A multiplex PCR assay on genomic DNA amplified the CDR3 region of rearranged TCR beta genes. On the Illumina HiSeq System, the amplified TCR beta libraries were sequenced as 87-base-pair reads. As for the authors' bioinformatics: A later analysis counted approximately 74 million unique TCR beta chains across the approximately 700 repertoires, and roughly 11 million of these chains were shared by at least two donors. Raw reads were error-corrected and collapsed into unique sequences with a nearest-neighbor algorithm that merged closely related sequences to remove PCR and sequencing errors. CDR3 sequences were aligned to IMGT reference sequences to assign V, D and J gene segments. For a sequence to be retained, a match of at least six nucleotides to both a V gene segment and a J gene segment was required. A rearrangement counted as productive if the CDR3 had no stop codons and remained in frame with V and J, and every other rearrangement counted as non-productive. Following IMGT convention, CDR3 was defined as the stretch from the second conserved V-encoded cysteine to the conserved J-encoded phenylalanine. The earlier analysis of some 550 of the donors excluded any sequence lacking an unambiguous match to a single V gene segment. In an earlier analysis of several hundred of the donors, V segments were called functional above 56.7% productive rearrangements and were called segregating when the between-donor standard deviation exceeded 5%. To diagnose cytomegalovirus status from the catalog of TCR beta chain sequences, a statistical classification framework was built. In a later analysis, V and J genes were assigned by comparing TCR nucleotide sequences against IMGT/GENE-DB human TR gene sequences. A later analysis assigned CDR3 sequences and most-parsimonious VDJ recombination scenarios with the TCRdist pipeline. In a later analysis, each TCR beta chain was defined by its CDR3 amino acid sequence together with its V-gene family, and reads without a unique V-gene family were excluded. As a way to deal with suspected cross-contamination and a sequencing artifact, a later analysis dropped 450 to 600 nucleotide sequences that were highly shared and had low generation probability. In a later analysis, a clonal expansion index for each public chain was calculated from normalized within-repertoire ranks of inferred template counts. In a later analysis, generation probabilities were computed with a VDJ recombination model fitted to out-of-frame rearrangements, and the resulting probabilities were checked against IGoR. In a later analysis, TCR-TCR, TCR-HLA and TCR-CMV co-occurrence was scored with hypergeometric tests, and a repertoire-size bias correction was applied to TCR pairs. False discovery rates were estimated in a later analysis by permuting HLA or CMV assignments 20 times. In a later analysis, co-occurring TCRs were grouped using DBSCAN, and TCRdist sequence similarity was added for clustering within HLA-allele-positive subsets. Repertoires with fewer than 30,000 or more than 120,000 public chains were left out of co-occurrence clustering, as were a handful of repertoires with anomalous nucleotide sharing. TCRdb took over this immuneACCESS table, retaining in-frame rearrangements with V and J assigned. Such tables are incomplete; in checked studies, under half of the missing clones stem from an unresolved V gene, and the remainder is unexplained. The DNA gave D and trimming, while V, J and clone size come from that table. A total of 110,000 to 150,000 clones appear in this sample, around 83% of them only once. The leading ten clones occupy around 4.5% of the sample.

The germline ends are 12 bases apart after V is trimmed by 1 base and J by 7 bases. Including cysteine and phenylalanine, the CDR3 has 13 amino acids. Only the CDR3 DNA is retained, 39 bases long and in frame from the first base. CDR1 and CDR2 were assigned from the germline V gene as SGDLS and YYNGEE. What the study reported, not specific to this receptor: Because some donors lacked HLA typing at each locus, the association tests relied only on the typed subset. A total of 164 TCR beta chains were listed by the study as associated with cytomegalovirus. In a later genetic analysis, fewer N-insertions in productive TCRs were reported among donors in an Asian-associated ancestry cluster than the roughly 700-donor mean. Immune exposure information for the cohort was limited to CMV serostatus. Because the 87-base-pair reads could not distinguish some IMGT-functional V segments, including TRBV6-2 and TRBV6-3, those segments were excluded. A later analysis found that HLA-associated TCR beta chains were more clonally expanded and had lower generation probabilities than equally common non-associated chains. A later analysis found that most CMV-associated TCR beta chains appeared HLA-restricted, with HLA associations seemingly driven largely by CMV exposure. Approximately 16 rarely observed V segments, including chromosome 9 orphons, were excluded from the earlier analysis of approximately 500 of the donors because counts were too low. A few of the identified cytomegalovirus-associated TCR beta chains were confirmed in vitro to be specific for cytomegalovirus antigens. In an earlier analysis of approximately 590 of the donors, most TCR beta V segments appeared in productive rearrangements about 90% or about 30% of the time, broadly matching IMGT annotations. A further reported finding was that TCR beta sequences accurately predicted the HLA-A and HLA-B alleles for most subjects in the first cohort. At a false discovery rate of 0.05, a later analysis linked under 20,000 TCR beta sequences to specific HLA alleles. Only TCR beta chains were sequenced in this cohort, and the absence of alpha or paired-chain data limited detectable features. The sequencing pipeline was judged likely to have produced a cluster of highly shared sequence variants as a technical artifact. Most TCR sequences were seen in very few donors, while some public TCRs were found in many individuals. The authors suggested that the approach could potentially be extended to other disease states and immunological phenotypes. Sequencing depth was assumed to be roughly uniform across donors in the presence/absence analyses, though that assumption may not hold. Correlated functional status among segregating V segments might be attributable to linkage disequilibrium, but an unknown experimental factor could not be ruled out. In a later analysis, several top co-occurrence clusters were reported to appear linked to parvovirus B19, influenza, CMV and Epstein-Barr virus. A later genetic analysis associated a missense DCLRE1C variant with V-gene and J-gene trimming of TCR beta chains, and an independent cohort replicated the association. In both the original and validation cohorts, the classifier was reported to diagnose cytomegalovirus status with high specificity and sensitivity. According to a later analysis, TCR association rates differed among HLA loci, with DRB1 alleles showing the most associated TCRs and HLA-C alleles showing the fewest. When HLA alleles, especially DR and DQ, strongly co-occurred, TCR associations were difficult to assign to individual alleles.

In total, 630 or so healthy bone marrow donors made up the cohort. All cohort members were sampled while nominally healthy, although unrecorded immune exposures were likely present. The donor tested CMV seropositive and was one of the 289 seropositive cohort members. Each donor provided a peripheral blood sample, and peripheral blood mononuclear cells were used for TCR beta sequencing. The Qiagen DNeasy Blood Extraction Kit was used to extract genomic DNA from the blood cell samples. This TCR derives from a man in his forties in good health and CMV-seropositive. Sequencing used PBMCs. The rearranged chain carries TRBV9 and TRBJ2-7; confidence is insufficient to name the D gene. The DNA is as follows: TGTGCCAGCAGCGTATATCCATCCGGGGAGCAGTACTTC. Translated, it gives CASSVYPSGEQYF.